This entry is about one T cell receptor (beta chain). No antigen is known for it. This specimen comes from a study of response to subunit inactivated influenza vaccine. TCRdb ran MiXCR on the RT-PCR reads and lists one entry per CDR3 protein. Counted here are a few hundred thousand distinct CDR3 sequences, 21% occurring once; the ten biggest clones make up around 9.6%. Trimming cost V 4 bases and J 4 bases, with 18 bases left between them. The CDR3 runs 15 residues. Per the germline V gene, CDR1 is SGHRS and CDR2 is YFSETQ. Study observations and caveats: Few additional T cells are recruited per seasonal influenza vaccination, authors suggested.

This rearrangement joins TRBV5-1 to TRBJ2-7; a weak D match, TRBD2 (6 bases). Sequences were derived from PBMCs from blood, sampled less than 22 months after vaccination. The TCR comes from a man aged 50-75 years who received an inactivated influenza vaccine. CDR3 sequence reads: CASSVWGEVKYEQYF. CDR3 coding DNA: TGCGCCAGCAGCGTGTGGGGGGAGGTCAAATACGAGCAGTACTTC.